These 20 T cell receptor beta chains came from one sample sequenced in a study of T cell responses to AZD1222 COVID-19 vaccine. Clones were sequenced by immunoSEQ multiplex PCR, and TCRdb holds only the in-frame ones, with some missing. The repertoire has about 110,000 clones, more than 70% of them found once; the top ten carry about 9.3%. Material: peripheral blood, obtained on day 0 of AZD1222 vaccination. Receptor source: an adult in good health.

This sequence joins TRBV29-1 and TRBJ1-1; TRBD1 matches 7 bases. The V gene end was trimmed by 4 bases and the J gene end by 0 bases; junction bases not matched to a gene: 5. CDR3 length: 14 amino acids. Germline V lookup: CDR1 SQVTM, CDR2 ANQGSEA. The CDR3 loop reads CSVVDRFMNTEAFF. In DNA form, the CDR3 reads TGCAGCGTTGTGGACAGGTTCATGAACACTGAAGCTTTCTTT.

This chain links TRBV6-5 with TRBJ2-2; 10 bases map to TRBD2. The trim removed 6 bases at V and 4 bases at J, leaving 5 bases unmatched. This CDR3 region has 15 residues. Per germline, CDR1 MNHEY and CDR2 SVGAGI. CDR3 sequence reads: CASSPSGRVTGELFF. CDR3 coding DNA: TGTGCCAGCAGCCCAAGCGGGAGGGTCACCGGGGAGCTGTTTTTT.

The sample holds one count of this clone. The chain is built from TRBV30 and TRBJ2-5, with a weak D call TRBD1 (6 bases). This CDR3 comprises 13 residues. Germline CDR1 and CDR2: GTSNPN and SVGIG (reference sequence). The V gene lost 2 bases and the J gene lost 10 bases, with 17 bases spanning the gap. DNA for the CDR3: TGTGCCTGGAGTCGAAACAGGGAGTCCGTCCAGTACTTC. Residues: CAWSRNRESVQYF.

The chain links TRBV28 to TRBJ2-7; D gene unclear. The germline CDR1 and CDR2 sequences are MDHEN and SYDVKM. The CDR3 is 13 amino acids. The germline V and J ends were trimmed by 5 bases and 4 bases, with 12 bases remaining between them. For the CDR3, the DNA is TGTGCCAGCAGTGCCCCACCAAGTTACGAGCAGTACTTC. Its protein is CASSAPPSYEQYF.

This chain links TRBV19 with TRBJ2-7; no clear D. Trimming took off 4 bases at V and 2 bases at J, with 12 bases between the two ends. CDR3 size: 14 residues. Germline CDR1 is LNHDA and CDR2 is SQIVND (reference sequence). The DNA of the CDR3 is TGTGCCAGTAGTACTACCGGCGGTACCTACGAGCAGTACTTC. Its protein product is CASSTTGGTYEQYF.

The chain combines TRBV7-2 with TRBJ2-6; D ambiguous. Trimming pared 4 bases from V and 4 bases from J, leaving 11 bases between. The CDR3 is made up of 15 amino acids. Germline V gene lookup returns CDR1 SGHTA and CDR2 FQGNSA. In DNA, the CDR3 is TGTGCCAGCAGCTCCAGACATGGAGGGGCCAACGTCCTGACTTTC. Translated: CASSSRHGGANVLTF.

The chain joins TRBV6-5 to TRBJ2-1, with 15 positions matching TRBD2. V lost 6 bases, J lost 9 bases, and 3 bases stayed unmatched. CDR1 and CDR2 (germline): MNHEY, SVGAGI. This CDR3 is built from 14 residues. The CDR3 DNA reads as TGTGCCAGCAGCAGGACTAGCGGGAGGGGTGAGCAGTTCTTC. It yields the protein CASSRTSGRGEQFF.

The CDR3 is CAISSGRDETQYF. DNA of the CDR3: TGTGCCATCAGTAGCGGGAGGGATGAGACCCAGTACTTC. The chain recombines TRBV10-3 with TRBJ2-5; 10 bases align to TRBD2. The length of the CDR3 is 13 residues. Losses at the gene ends were 5 bases for V and 5 bases for J; bases not matched to a gene: 2. CDR1 and CDR2 from the germline V gene are ENHRY and SYGVKD.

This clone was found a few times. A junction boundary mismatches the germline segment, possibly from a read error. J is TRBJ2-4 and V is TRBV3-1 (or the pseudogene TRBV3-2), with 8 bases aligning to TRBD1. This CDR3 comprises 12 residues. The germline gives CDR1 LGHDT, CDR2 YNNKEL (reference sequence). The chain's CDR3 is CASSQRGDRSFF. CDR3 nucleotide sequence: TGTGCCAGCAGCCAAAGGGGGGACAGGAGCTTTTTC.

The chain has TRBV6-5 and TRBJ2-7; D gene unclear. There are 13 residues in the CDR3. Germline V gene sequence: CDR1 MNHEY, CDR2 SVGAGI. Between the trimmed V and J ends, which lost 2 bases and 3 bases, there was a span of 8 bases. The CDR3 sequence: CASSYGESYEQYF. The CDR3, as DNA: TGTGCCAGCAGTTACGGGGAAAGCTACGAGCAGTACTTC.

This clone has only one observation. The chain joins TRBV6-5 to TRBJ2-7; 8 nucleotides match TRBD2. The V gene end was trimmed by 5 bases and the J gene end by 7 bases; junction bases not matched to a gene: 7. This CDR3 has 13 amino acids. Germline CDR1 and CDR2: MNHEY and SVGAGI. CDR3 coding DNA: TGTGCCAGCAGTAAGGCGGGAGGCGTTGAGCAGTACTTC. Amino acid sequence: CASSKAGGVEQYF.

The chain carries TRBV7-4 and TRBJ2-7; unclear D gene. Germline CDR1 is SGHVT and CDR2 is SQSDAQ. The CDR3 spans 10 residues. The V and J ends lost 8 bases and 1 base respectively, with 3 bases between them. The CDR3 loop reads CASRSYEQYF. For the CDR3, the DNA is TGTGCCAGCCGGTCCTACGAGCAGTACTTC. Complete variable domain (other parts from reference TRBV7-4 and TRBJ2-7): GAGVSQSPRYKVAKRGRDVALRCDSISGHVTLYWYRQTLGQGSEVLTYSQSDAQRDKSGRPSGRFSAERPERSVSTLKIQRTEQGDSAVYLCASRSYEQYFGPGTRLTVT.

The V and J genes are TRBV30 and TRBJ1-5, with TRBD1 as a possible D gene (5 bases). The germline V gene encodes CDR1 GTSNPN and CDR2 SVGIG (reference sequence). CDR3 size: 13 residues. V lost 0 bases to trimming and J lost 7 bases, with 10 bases between them. The CDR3 coding sequence is TGTGCCTGGAGTGTACAGGAGGACCAGCCCCAGCATTTT. It encodes CAWSVQEDQPQHF.

This sequence joins TRBV12-3 or TRBV12-4 and TRBJ2-2; maybe TRBD2 (5 bases). V lost 4 bases and J lost 7, with 10 bases in between. This CDR3 region has 13 residues. The CDR3 bases are TGTGCCAGCAGTTCCTCGGGGAGCGGGGAGCTGTTTTTT. The encoded protein is CASSSSGSGELFF.

The chain joins TRBV25-1 to TRBJ1-2; no definite D call. The CDR3 length is 11 residues. Germline V CDR1 and CDR2: MGHDK, SYGVNS. With 5 bases removed from V and 6 bases from J, the gap between germline ends came to 7 bases. DNA of the CDR3: TGTGCCAGCAGTAAACAAGATGGCTACACCTTC. It yields the protein CASSKQDGYTF.

The chain employs TRBV7-2 and TRBJ2-5; 9 bases are shared with TRBD1. The CDR3 covers 19 residues. The germline CDR1 and CDR2 sequences are SGHTA and FQGNSA. The V gene end was trimmed by 5 bases and the J gene end by 5 bases; junction bases not matched to a gene: 21. Here the CDR3 reads CASSPHNRGRLLGRETQYF. In DNA, the CDR3 is TGTGCCAGCAGCCCGCACAACAGGGGGCGTCTTCTGGGACGGGAGACCCAGTACTTC.

The chain employs TRBV18 and TRBJ1-6, with D perhaps TRBD1 (5 bases). Between the trimmed V and J ends, which lost 5 bases and 10 bases, there was a span of 18 bases. Germline values: CDR1 KGHSH, CDR2 LQKENI. The length of the CDR3 is 15 residues. The CDR3 region is CASSEGSSGKSPLHF. The CDR3 nucleotides read TGTGCCAGCTCAGAGGGGTCCTCCGGGAAATCACCCCTCCACTTT.

This clone came up a few times. This chain connects TRBV4-1 to TRBJ1-2; 8 nucleotides line up with TRBD1. The CDR3 spans 20 residues. The trim removed 1 base at V and 4 bases at J, leaving 20 bases unmatched. Germline V gene data show CDR1 as MGHRA and CDR2 as YSYEKL. Written as DNA, the CDR3 is TGCGCCAGCAGCCAAGCCGGCTTAGGTGGCAGGGGGCGCGTTGGCTATGGCTACACCTTC. Its translation is CASSQAGLGGRGRVGYGYTF.

This chain uses TRBV28 with TRBJ1-1, with no clear D. Germline values: CDR1 MDHEN, CDR2 SYDVKM. This CDR3 comprises 15 residues. Trimming took 6 bases from V and 5 from J, leaving 19 bases between them. The CDR3 reads CASSPDPMRRTEAFF. CDR3 nucleotides: TGTGCCAGCAGCCCAGACCCGATGAGACGTACTGAAGCTTTCTTT.

The rearrangement links TRBV6-6 to TRBJ1-5; D is perhaps TRBD1 (5 bases). Germline V CDR1 and CDR2: MNHNY, SVGAGI (reference sequence). CDR3 length: 15 residues. Trimming pared 2 bases from V and 2 bases from J, leaving 10 bases between. This CDR3 is CASSYGRGGNQPQHF. The DNA for the CDR3 is TGTGCCAGCAGTTACGGTAGGGGAGGCAATCAGCCCCAGCATTTT.